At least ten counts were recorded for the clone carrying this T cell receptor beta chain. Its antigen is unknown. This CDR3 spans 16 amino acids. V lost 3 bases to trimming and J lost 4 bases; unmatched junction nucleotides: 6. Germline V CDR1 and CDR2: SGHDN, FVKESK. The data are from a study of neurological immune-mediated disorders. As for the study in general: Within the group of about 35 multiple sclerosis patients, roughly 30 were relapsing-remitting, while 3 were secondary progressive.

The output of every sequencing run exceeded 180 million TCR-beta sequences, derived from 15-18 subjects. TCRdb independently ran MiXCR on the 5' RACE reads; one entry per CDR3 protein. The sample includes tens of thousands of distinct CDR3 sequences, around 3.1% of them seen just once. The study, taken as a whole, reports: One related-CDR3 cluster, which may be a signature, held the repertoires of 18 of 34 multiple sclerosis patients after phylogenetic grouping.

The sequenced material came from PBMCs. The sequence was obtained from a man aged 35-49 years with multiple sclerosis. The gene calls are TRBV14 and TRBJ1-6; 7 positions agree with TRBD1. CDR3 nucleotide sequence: TGTGCCAGCAGCCACTACGGGACAGCGTATAATTCACCCCTCCACTTT. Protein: CASSHYGTAYNSPLHF.